This T cell receptor beta chain was recovered during a study of T cell changes during pregnancy in multiple sclerosis. Sequencing used immunoSEQ multiplex PCR; TCRdb keeps in-frame clones, though not all of them. The table records approximately 30,000 clones, around nine tenths of them present only once. CDR1 and CDR2 from the germline V gene are LGHNA and YSLEER. V lost 0 bases to trimming and J lost 7 bases, with 18 bases between them. There are 16 residues in the CDR3. The material was CD8+ T cells from peripheral blood mononuclear cells, obtained in the first trimester of pregnancy. The sequence came from a female donor with multiple sclerosis, enrolled in a pregnancy study. The chain employs TRBV4-3 and TRBJ1-2; D ambiguous. The CDR3 sequence: CASSQDVGWVFAGYTF. The CDR3 region has the DNA TGCGCCAGCAGCCAAGATGTGGGCTGGGTCTTTGCTGGCTACACCTTC.